These T cell receptor beta chains were read from a single sample in a study of T cell responses to AZD1222 COVID-19 vaccine. Repertoires were generated with immunoSEQ multiplex PCR, while TCRdb's copy carries only in-frame clones and drops some. The repertoire holds some 150,000 clones, with roughly 88% as singletons. The sequencing used peripheral blood, collected on day 0 of AZD1222 vaccination. The receptors stem from an adult in good health. Both conserved end residues are part of each CDR3. The order of the fields is D gene, clone size, V gene, J gene, CDR3 DNA, CDR3 protein. A D gene is named only where the DNA matches it firmly. Expanded clones are given a class, and other clones once, few, many or no size at all.

d_call: .; clone_size: .; v_call: TRBV30; j_call: TRBJ1-1; cdr3_nt: TGTGCCTCCAAGGGGGGTCTCGGCACTGAAGCTTTCTTT; cdr3_aa: CASKGGLGTEAFF
d_call: .; clone_size: .; v_call: TRBV18; j_call: TRBJ1-6; cdr3_nt: TGTGCCAGCTCACCACCTATAGGCAATTCACCCCTCCACTTT; cdr3_aa: CASSPPIGNSPLHF
d_call: TRBD1; clone_size: few; v_call: TRBV19; j_call: TRBJ2-7; cdr3_nt: TGTGCCAGTAGTAGGCACGGGACAGGGAGCAGCTACGAGCAGTACTTC; cdr3_aa: CASSRHGTGSSYEQYF
d_call: TRBD2; clone_size: .; v_call: TRBV7-8; j_call: TRBJ2-1; cdr3_nt: TGTGCCAGCAGCCCGCTGACTAGCGGACTGACTCATGAGCAGTTCTTC; cdr3_aa: CASSPLTSGLTHEQFF
d_call: TRBD1; clone_size: .; v_call: TRBV19; j_call: TRBJ2-2; cdr3_nt: TGTGCCAGCGGACAGGGGGCCGGCGGGGAGCTGTTTTTT; cdr3_aa: CASGQGAGGELFF
d_call: TRBD1; clone_size: .; v_call: TRBV5-6; j_call: TRBJ2-7; cdr3_nt: TGTGCCAGCAGCTTGGGGGACAGGTCCTACGAGCAGTACTTC; cdr3_aa: CASSLGDRSYEQYF
d_call: TRBD2; clone_size: .; v_call: TRBV6-2/TRBV6-3; j_call: TRBJ2-3; cdr3_nt: TGTGCCAGCAGTGATATAGCGGGAGTTGGCACAGATACGCAGTATTTT; cdr3_aa: CASSDIAGVGTDTQYF
d_call: .; clone_size: .; v_call: TRBV13; j_call: TRBJ2-5; cdr3_nt: TGTGCCAGCAGCTTAGGGACAGTAGCAGAGACCCAGTACTTC; cdr3_aa: CASSLGTVAETQYF
d_call: .; clone_size: .; v_call: TRBV18; j_call: TRBJ1-2; cdr3_nt: TGTGCCAGCTCGACAGGTGCAAGCTATGGCTACACCTTC; cdr3_aa: CASSTGASYGYTF
d_call: .; clone_size: .; v_call: TRBV7-8; j_call: TRBJ2-7; cdr3_nt: TGTGCCAGCAGCTTAGCAGGATCCTACGAGCAGTACTTC; cdr3_aa: CASSLAGSYEQYF
d_call: .; clone_size: .; v_call: TRBV4-3; j_call: TRBJ2-2; cdr3_nt: TGCGCCAGCAGCCACGATAAAGCCACCGGGGAGCTGTTTTTT; cdr3_aa: CASSHDKATGELFF
d_call: TRBD2; clone_size: .; v_call: TRBV27; j_call: TRBJ2-7; cdr3_nt: TGTGCCAGCAGCGCCACGTACGGGACTACCTACGAGCAGTACTTC; cdr3_aa: CASSATYGTTYEQYF
d_call: .; clone_size: .; v_call: TRBV19; j_call: TRBJ2-1; cdr3_nt: TGTGCCAGTAGATCCGGGACCCTGCGATCAAATGAGCAGTTCTTC; cdr3_aa: CASRSGTLRSNEQFF
d_call: TRBD1; clone_size: .; v_call: TRBV5-6; j_call: TRBJ1-1; cdr3_nt: TGTGCCAGCAGCTTGCCCGACAGGGGGCGAACTGAAGCTTTCTTT; cdr3_aa: CASSLPDRGRTEAFF
d_call: TRBD1; clone_size: .; v_call: TRBV28; j_call: TRBJ2-5; cdr3_nt: TGTGCCAGCAGTTTTGGACAGGGTCAAGAGACCCAGTACTTC; cdr3_aa: CASSFGQGQETQYF
d_call: .; clone_size: .; v_call: TRBV5-4; j_call: TRBJ2-1; cdr3_nt: TGTGCCAGCAGACCCCCGGACGTCCCCAATGAGCAGTTCTTC; cdr3_aa: CASRPPDVPNEQFF
d_call: .; clone_size: .; v_call: TRBV27; j_call: TRBJ2-7; cdr3_nt: TGTGCCAGCAGTCCCCACGGCGACCGGGACAAAGGTGCCGAGCAGTACTTC; cdr3_aa: CASSPHGDRDKGAEQYF
d_call: TRBD1; clone_size: .; v_call: TRBV3-1/TRBV3-2; j_call: TRBJ1-1; cdr3_nt: TGTGCCAGCACCCGGGGAGGGGGCTTCACTGAAGCTTTCTTT; cdr3_aa: CASTRGGGFTEAFF
d_call: .; clone_size: .; v_call: TRBV18; j_call: TRBJ2-2; cdr3_nt: TGTGCCAGCTCACCAATAAATACCGGGGAGCTGTTTTTT; cdr3_aa: CASSPINTGELFF
d_call: .; clone_size: .; v_call: TRBV6-4; j_call: TRBJ2-2; cdr3_nt: TGTGCCAGCAGCGCCTCCGGGGACGGCACCGGGGAGCTGTTTTTT; cdr3_aa: CASSASGDGTGELFF
d_call: .; clone_size: .; v_call: TRBV7-2; j_call: TRBJ2-1; cdr3_nt: TGTGCCAGCAGCTTAGGCGGGGCAACCTACAATGAGCAGTTCTTC; cdr3_aa: CASSLGGATYNEQFF
d_call: TRBD1; clone_size: .; v_call: TRBV9; j_call: TRBJ2-2; cdr3_nt: TGTGCCAGCAGTGAGAGAGGGACAGGGACCACCGGGGAGCTGTTTTTT; cdr3_aa: CASSERGTGTTGELFF
d_call: .; clone_size: once; v_call: TRBV6-5; j_call: TRBJ1-4; cdr3_nt: TGTGCCAGCAGTTACTCGAAAAGGCCGGCTAATGAAAAACTGTTTTTT; cdr3_aa: CASSYSKRPANEKLFF
d_call: .; clone_size: .; v_call: TRBV6-5; j_call: TRBJ1-1; cdr3_nt: TGTGCCACCCGGCCCTCCGGCCAGACCCATGAAGCTTTCTTT; cdr3_aa: CATRPSGQTHEAFF
d_call: TRBD2; clone_size: .; v_call: TRBV30; j_call: TRBJ2-3; cdr3_nt: TGTGCCTGGAGGTGGGGAGGGGCAAGCACAGATACGCAGTATTTT; cdr3_aa: CAWRWGGASTDTQYF
d_call: .; clone_size: .; v_call: TRBV27; j_call: TRBJ2-5; cdr3_nt: TGTGCCAGCAGTTTATCTAGGCGGGGAGAGACCCAGTACTTC; cdr3_aa: CASSLSRRGETQYF
d_call: .; clone_size: .; v_call: TRBV7-2; j_call: TRBJ2-7; cdr3_nt: TGTGCCAGCAGCCCAAACCAGGGGATCTGGTCCTACGAGCAGTACTTC; cdr3_aa: CASSPNQGIWSYEQYF
d_call: TRBD1; clone_size: .; v_call: TRBV6-5; j_call: TRBJ2-7; cdr3_nt: TGTGCCAGCATTATGACAGGGGGCCACGAGCAGTACTTC; cdr3_aa: CASIMTGGHEQYF
d_call: TRBD2; clone_size: .; v_call: TRBV5-4; j_call: TRBJ2-7; cdr3_nt: TGTGCCAGCAGCGTCAGCGGGATCCTCTACGAGCAGTACTTC; cdr3_aa: CASSVSGILYEQYF
d_call: TRBD1; clone_size: once; v_call: TRBV18; j_call: TRBJ1-5; cdr3_nt: TGTGCCAGCTCATCTACAGGGGGGGGGAACGCTTATCAGCCCCAGCATTTT; cdr3_aa: CASSSTGGGNAYQPQHF
d_call: TRBD1; clone_size: .; v_call: TRBV4-3; j_call: TRBJ1-5; cdr3_nt: TGCGCCAGCAGCCAAGTAACAGGGGACCGGCCCCAGCATTTT; cdr3_aa: CASSQVTGDRPQHF
d_call: TRBD2; clone_size: .; v_call: TRBV5-8; j_call: TRBJ2-4; cdr3_nt: TGTGCCAGCAGCTTGGAGGGCGGGAGGGACATTCAGTACTTC; cdr3_aa: CASSLEGGRDIQYF
d_call: .; clone_size: .; v_call: TRBV11-3; j_call: TRBJ2-7; cdr3_nt: TGTGCCAGCAGCTTAGAGCGGACGCCCAGTAGGTCCTACGAGCAGTACTTC; cdr3_aa: CASSLERTPSRSYEQYF
d_call: .; clone_size: .; v_call: TRBV7-2; j_call: TRBJ2-4; cdr3_nt: TGTGCCAGCAGCGCCGGACATCTCCTAGCCAAAAACATTCAGTACTTC; cdr3_aa: CASSAGHLLAKNIQYF
d_call: .; clone_size: .; v_call: TRBV18; j_call: TRBJ2-4; cdr3_nt: TGTGCCAGCTCACCAGAACCGGGCCTACCTCCCCCAAACATTCAGTACTTC; cdr3_aa: CASSPEPGLPPPNIQYF
d_call: .; clone_size: once; v_call: TRBV19; j_call: TRBJ1-1; cdr3_nt: TGTGCCAGTAGTATCCTGGACTTCCCCGGCGACGCTTTCTTT; cdr3_aa: CASSILDFPGDAFF
d_call: .; clone_size: .; v_call: TRBV2; j_call: TRBJ2-2; cdr3_nt: TGTGCCAGCAGTGAAGCGCGAGGACCCACCGGGGAGCTGTTTTTT; cdr3_aa: CASSEARGPTGELFF
d_call: TRBD1; clone_size: .; v_call: TRBV5-6; j_call: TRBJ2-3; cdr3_nt: TGTGCCAGCAGCCCCCGGGACAGGGGTCGGGCAGATACGCAGTATTTT; cdr3_aa: CASSPRDRGRADTQYF
d_call: .; clone_size: .; v_call: TRBV6-6; j_call: TRBJ2-7; cdr3_nt: TGTGCCAGCAGTTACTCGACAGACTCCTACGAGCAGTACTTC; cdr3_aa: CASSYSTDSYEQYF
d_call: .; clone_size: .; v_call: TRBV29-1; j_call: TRBJ1-2; cdr3_nt: TGCAGCGTTGGGGGCTCACCACAGGAAGGCTACACCTTC; cdr3_aa: CSVGGSPQEGYTF
d_call: .; clone_size: .; v_call: TRBV4-3; j_call: TRBJ1-2; cdr3_nt: TGCGCCAGCAGCCAAGATGGGCAGTCTAACTATGGCTACACCTTC; cdr3_aa: CASSQDGQSNYGYTF
d_call: .; clone_size: .; v_call: TRBV11-3; j_call: TRBJ2-1; cdr3_nt: TGTGCCAGCAGCTCTGAGTTGGGCCGCCGTCAGCTGTTCTTC; cdr3_aa: CASSSELGRRQLFF
d_call: TRBD1; clone_size: once; v_call: TRBV6-4; j_call: TRBJ2-3; cdr3_nt: TGTGCCAGCAGTGACCGGGGACAGGGGGCCACAGATACGCAGTATTTT; cdr3_aa: CASSDRGQGATDTQYF
d_call: TRBD2; clone_size: .; v_call: TRBV14; j_call: TRBJ2-7; cdr3_nt: TGTGCCAGCAGCCTGGGACTAGGAAGGAGCGAGCAGTACTTC; cdr3_aa: CASSLGLGRSEQYF
d_call: .; clone_size: .; v_call: TRBV28; j_call: TRBJ2-7; cdr3_nt: TGTGCCAGCAGTTCCCTAGCCTTCGAGCAGTACTTC; cdr3_aa: CASSSLAFEQYF
d_call: TRBD1; clone_size: .; v_call: TRBV9; j_call: TRBJ2-1; cdr3_nt: TGTGCCAGCAGGACCGGGACAGGGGGGGCTGAGCAGTTCTTC; cdr3_aa: CASRTGTGGAEQFF
d_call: TRBD2; clone_size: .; v_call: TRBV28; j_call: TRBJ2-1; cdr3_nt: TGTGCCAGCAGTCCCCCCCTAGCGGGAGTTAGCAATGAGCAGTTCTTC; cdr3_aa: CASSPPLAGVSNEQFF
d_call: .; clone_size: .; v_call: TRBV24-1; j_call: TRBJ2-7; cdr3_nt: TGTGCCACCAGTGATTCGGGTGGCTACGAGCAGTACTTC; cdr3_aa: CATSDSGGYEQYF
d_call: .; clone_size: .; v_call: TRBV11-3; j_call: TRBJ2-7; cdr3_nt: TGTGCCAGCAGCTTATCCTTAGGGCTCGGGCAGTACTTC; cdr3_aa: CASSLSLGLGQYF
d_call: .; clone_size: .; v_call: TRBV20-1; j_call: TRBJ1-5; cdr3_nt: TGCAGTGCTAGTACCAGGATGGTGGGTCAGCCCCAGCATTTT; cdr3_aa: CSASTRMVGQPQHF
d_call: TRBD1; clone_size: .; v_call: TRBV19; j_call: TRBJ2-3; cdr3_nt: TGTGCCAGTAGCCCGGGACAGGCCAGACTCGATACGCAGTATTTT; cdr3_aa: CASSPGQARLDTQYF